The entry below describes one T cell receptor beta chain. Antigen unknown. Described time point: week 11, during vaccination. It was 300 ug of mutant IDH1 20-mer peptide that made up each vaccine dose, given with topical imiquimod. This entry is derived from a study of a mutant IDH1 vaccine in newly diagnosed glioma. Study background: Following radiotherapy alone, or alongside temozolomide cycles, vaccination was started after an interval of 4-6 weeks. The study, taken as a whole, reports: Among patients, 80% to 95% showed immune responses induced by the vaccine.

Produced via immunoSEQ multiplex PCR; TCRdb's table is partial and in-frame only. In the table there are 110,000 or so clones, roughly 88% of which are singletons. The TCR originated in a woman between 45 and 65 years old with glioma. This specimen was PBMCs, taken from a glioma patient whose treatment included an IDH1 peptide vaccine.

The CDR3 DNA sequence: TGTGCCAGCAGCTACTTAGGTGTCTACGAGCAGTACTTC. This gives the protein CASSYLGVYEQYF. The genes are TRBV7-6 and TRBJ2-7; D gene uncertain. CDR1 is SGHVS and CDR2 is FNYEAQ in the germline V gene. The ends were cut back, 4 bases at V and 3 bases at J, with 10 bases in the middle. This CDR3 is built from 13 residues.